This record looks at one T cell receptor beta chain sequence and its context. The sample is drawn from a study of control samples from healthy donors and cancer patients. There are 18 residues in the CDR3. V lost 5 bases to trimming and J lost 3 bases; unmatched junction nucleotides: 14. CDR1 and CDR2 (germline): MNHEY, SMNVEV (reference sequence). Measured with immunoSEQ multiplex PCR; TCRdb has only the in-frame clones, and not every one. The table lists tens of thousands of clones, around 87% of them singletons. This chain connects TRBV27 to TRBJ2-4; TRBD2 matches at 9 bases. The TCR sequence derives from a man in his fifties in good health. Sequenced input: blood. CDR3 sequence reads: CASSPNIAGGLVKNIQYF. The CDR3 DNA follows: TGTGCCAGCAGTCCCAACATTGCGGGGGGGCTTGTCAAAAACATTCAGTACTTC.